This entry lists 30 T cell receptor beta chains sequenced from one sample in a study of blood T cell repertoires in COVID-19. Assay: immunoSEQ multiplex PCR; the TCRdb copy retains only in-frame clones and omits some. The sample lists around 370,000 clones, more than 75% occurring once. The specimen was PBMCs or T cells enriched from blood (not recorded which). The source is a woman in her late teens or twenties who had recovered from COVID-19.

This clone was seen once. The J gene is TRBJ1-5, the V gene TRBV30, with 10 bases lining up with TRBD1. CDR1 GTSNPN and CDR2 SVGIG come from the germline V gene (reference sequence). The CDR3 length is 13 residues. The J segment lost 4 bases and the V segment lost 5 bases, leaving 2 bases of the junction unmatched. The CDR3 DNA reads as TGTGCCTGGGGACAGGGGGTGAATCAGCCCCAGCATTTT. This gives the protein CAWGQGVNQPQHF.

CDR3 protein: CASSLQGAGQPQHF. The CDR3 DNA is TGCGCCAGCAGCTTGCAGGGGGCAGGTCAGCCCCAGCATTTT. V gene TRBV5-1 combines with J gene TRBJ1-5; 8 nucleotides align to TRBD1. Germline loops: CDR1 SGHRS, CDR2 YFSETQ. V was pared by 1 base and J by 6 bases, with 3 bases of the junction left unmatched. This CDR3 is 14 amino acids long.

V gene TRBV19 combines with J gene TRBJ2-7, with D possibly matching TRBD2 (5 bases). From germline, CDR1 is LNHDA and CDR2 SQIVND (reference sequence). CDR3 length: 14 amino acids. V lost 1 base and J 0 bases, leaving 7 bases between the germline ends. CDR3 region: CASSIAGISYEQYF. The CDR3 bases are TGTGCCAGTAGTATAGCCGGGATCTCCTACGAGCAGTACTTC. Supplemented by reference TRBV19 and TRBJ2-7, the full variable domain reads DGGITQSPKYLFRKEGQNVTLSCEQNLNHDAMYWYRQDPGQGLRLIYYSQIVNDFQKGDIAEGYSVSREKKESFPLTVTSAQKNPTAFYLCASSIAGISYEQYFGPGTRLTVT.

The chain is built from TRBV6-2 or TRBV6-3 and TRBJ2-4; the D gene is possibly TRBD1 (6 bases). Germline assignment: CDR1 MNHEY and CDR2 SVGEGT. V lost 5 bases, J lost 5 bases, and 31 bases lay in between. The CDR3 has 20 amino acids. The CDR3 sequence: CASSLPLPTWTRQDENIQYF. CDR3 nucleotides: TGTGCCAGCAGTCTCCCCCTGCCTACCTGGACGAGACAGGATGAAAACATTCAGTACTTC.

The chain is built from TRBV7-6 and TRBJ2-1; 12 bases match TRBD2. Per the germline V gene, CDR1 is SGHVS and CDR2 is FNYEAQ. This CDR3 is built from 16 residues. V lost 4 bases, J lost 8 bases, and 9 bases stayed unmatched. CDR3 in amino acids: CASSSPLAGGSDEQFF. The CDR3 DNA reads as TGTGCCAGCAGCTCCCCACTAGCGGGGGGATCGGATGAGCAGTTCTTC.

This chain joins TRBV14 and TRBJ1-5, with 7 nucleotides matching TRBD1. This CDR3 has 16 residues. Germline CDR1 reads SGHDN; CDR2 reads FVKESK. Losses at the gene ends were 4 bases for V and 0 bases for J; bases not matched to a gene: 6. The CDR3 DNA reads TGTGCCAGCAGCCTACGGACAGGAGATAGCAATCAGCCCCAGCATTTT. Residues: CASSLRTGDSNQPQHF. Variable domain in full (rest from reference TRBV14 and TRBJ1-5): EAGVTQFPSHSVIEKGQTVTLRCDPISGHDNLYWYRRVMGKEIKFLLHFVKESKQDESGMPNNRFLAERTGGTYSTLKVQPAELEDSGVYFCASSLRTGDSNQPQHFGDGTRLSIL.

Concerning this clone itself: Other DNA sequences within the sample encode an identical CDR3. The gene calls are TRBV27 and TRBJ1-5; the D is unclear. The CDR3 runs 13 residues. Germline V gene lookup returns CDR1 MNHEY and CDR2 SMNVEV (reference sequence). The ends were cut back, 2 bases at V and 3 bases at J, with 5 bases in the middle. CDR3 sequence (DNA): TGTGCCAGCAGTTTAAGCCTCAATCAGCCCCAGCATTTT. It encodes CASSLSLNQPQHF.

In its sample, this clone was seen once. The chain couples TRBV10-2 to TRBJ2-7, with TRBD2 matching 7 bases. Germline V gene data show CDR1 as WSHSY and CDR2 as SAAADI. The CDR3 consists of 13 residues. Germline trimming cut 6 bases from V and 3 bases from J; bases unmatched to any gene: 5. The CDR3 DNA reads TGCGCCAGCAGGGGGGGGGTGAACTACGAGCAGTACTTC. It is translated as CASRGGVNYEQYF.

The rearrangement joins TRBV5-1 to TRBJ2-5; 7 nucleotides align to TRBD2. The V gene end was trimmed by 5 bases and the J gene end by 7 bases; junction bases not matched to a gene: 14. Germline V gene sequence: CDR1 SGHRS, CDR2 YFSETQ. This CDR3 has 15 residues. The CDR3 DNA follows: TGCGCCAGCAGTGATCCGGGGGGACCCGAGGGGACCCAGTACTTC. This translates into CASSDPGGPEGTQYF.

This chain links TRBV30 with TRBJ2-7; possibly TRBD1 for D (6 bases). Germline V gene lookup returns CDR1 GTSNPN and CDR2 SVGIG (reference sequence). The CDR3 sequence is 12 residues long. The ends were cut back, 7 bases at V and 6 bases at J, with 16 bases in the middle. CDR3 DNA: TGTGCCTTGAGCGAGGGGGACCTCGAGCAGTACTTC. The encoded protein is CALSEGDLEQYF.

The chain links TRBV6-5 to TRBJ2-3; TRBD2 matches at 7 bases. The CDR3 consists of 13 residues. Trimming removed 8 bases from V and 2 bases from J; junction bases left unmatched: 4. The germline V gene has CDR1 MNHEY and CDR2 SVGAGI. CDR3 region: CASSRGNTDTQYF. CDR3 nucleotide sequence: TGTGCCAGCTCGCGGGGGAACACAGATACGCAGTATTTT.

Turning to this clone: Other DNA variants within this sample encode the same CDR3. The V call is TRBV6-5, the J call TRBJ1-1; D is possibly TRBD1 (5 bases). Germline values: CDR1 MNHEY, CDR2 SVGAGI. V lost 2 bases and J lost 4, with 8 bases in between. This CDR3 is built from 13 residues. The CDR3 loop is CASSYVGGTEAFF. The CDR3 DNA reads TGTGCCAGCAGTTACGTGGGGGGCACTGAAGCTTTCTTT.

Written as DNA, the CDR3 is TGTGCCAGCAGCCACTCGACTAGCGGGGGTAGACATGGGGCCAACGTCCTGACTTTC. Translating gives CASSHSTSGGRHGANVLTF. The V gene is TRBV4-2, the J gene TRBJ2-6, with TRBD2 matching 12 bases. Trimming took 3 bases from V and 3 from J; bases not matched to a gene: 9. Germline CDR1 reads LGHNA; CDR2 reads YNFKEQ. This CDR3 spans 19 amino acids.

This rearrangement joins TRBV5-1 to TRBJ1-4; D uncertain. The ends were cut back, 4 bases at V and 7 bases at J, with 14 bases in the middle. Germline V lookup: CDR1 SGHRS, CDR2 YFSETQ. This CDR3 is built from 14 residues. The CDR3, as DNA: TGCGCCAGCAGCCCGGGGAGAATGGGTGAAAAACTGTTTTTT. It yields the protein CASSPGRMGEKLFF.

CDR3 protein: CASSKEAGKGGYTF. In DNA, the CDR3 is TGTGCCAGCAGCAAAGAGGCGGGAAAGGGCGGCTACACCTTC. V gene TRBV21-1 combines with J gene TRBJ1-2. TRBV21-1 has pseudogene status. The CDR3 contains 14 residues.

The chain is built from TRBV9 and TRBJ1-4; 9 bases agree with TRBD1. CDR3 length: 18 amino acids. Germline V lookup: CDR1 SGDLS, CDR2 YYNGEE. Unmatched junction bases numbered 18, after V lost 4 bases and J lost 8 bases. This CDR3 reads CASSPRPGQGSRPEKLFF. Written as DNA, the CDR3 is TGTGCCAGCAGCCCTCGTCCGGGACAGGGTAGTCGGCCGGAAAAACTGTTTTTT.

This chain connects TRBV4-3 to TRBJ1-1; D possibly corresponds to TRBD1 (5 bases). The length of the CDR3 is 15 residues. With 5 bases removed from V and 0 bases from J, the gap between germline ends came to 13 bases. Germline loops: CDR1 LGHNA, CDR2 YSLEER. CDR3 protein: CASSLGGTVNTEAFF. CDR3 nucleotides: TGCGCCAGCAGCTTGGGCGGGACGGTGAACACTGAAGCTTTCTTT.

The rearrangement links TRBV10-3 to TRBJ1-2, with D possibly matching TRBD1 (5 bases). This CDR3 contains 14 residues. Between the trimmed V and J ends, which lost 1 base and 8 bases, there was a span of 14 bases. The germline V gene has CDR1 ENHRY and CDR2 SYGVKD. The CDR3, as DNA: TGTGCCATCAGTGAGTTGTCAGACAGCGACGGCTACACCTTC. It is translated as CAISELSDSDGYTF.

The chain carries TRBV5-1 and TRBJ2-4; 14 positions agree with TRBD2. With V trimmed by 4 bases and J by 4 bases, 1 base remained unmatched. Germline CDR1 and CDR2: SGHRS and YFSETQ. The CDR3 runs to 15 residues. The CDR3 sequence is CASSRTSGGKNIQYF. The CDR3 DNA reads TGCGCCAGCAGCAGGACTAGCGGGGGGAAAAACATTCAGTACTTC.

About this clone itself: Other DNA sequences in this specimen translate into the identical CDR3. The CDR3 sequence: CASSLDRDYGYTF. CDR3 DNA: TGTGCCAGCAGTCTGGACAGGGACTATGGCTACACCTTC. The rearrangement joins TRBV6-5 to TRBJ1-2, with 8 bases that match TRBD1. The V segment lost 5 bases and the J segment 3 bases; nucleotides outside the gene matches: 2. Per germline, CDR1 MNHEY and CDR2 SVGAGI. The CDR3 length is 13 residues.

The chain couples TRBV4-1 to TRBJ2-3, with 8 positions matching TRBD2. Trimming cost V 0 bases and J 6 bases; bases outside gene matches: 8. In germline, CDR1 is MGHRA, CDR2 YSYEKL. This CDR3 is built from 16 residues. The CDR3 protein is CASSQDTAGGWDTQYF. CDR3 nucleotide sequence: TGCGCCAGCAGCCAAGACACTGCGGGGGGATGGGATACGCAGTATTTT.

CDR3 nucleotide sequence: TGCGCCAGCAGCCAGGCTAATTCACCCCTCCACTTT. Protein: CASSQANSPLHF. The genes are TRBV4-1 and TRBJ1-6; D is unclear. CDR1 and CDR2 from the germline V gene are MGHRA and YSYEKL. CDR3 length equals 12 residues. V gave up 3 bases and J gave up 6 bases, with 3 bases separating them.

The chain has TRBV6-4 and TRBJ2-1, with D maybe TRBD1 (6 bases). The CDR3 runs to 16 residues. Germline CDR1 and CDR2: MRHNA and SNTAGT. Trimming shortened V by 5 bases and J by 3 bases, and 17 bases separated the two germline ends. The CDR3 DNA follows: TGTGCCAGCAGTCGGACAGCTAGTGGGGACTACAATGAGCAGTTCTTC. Amino acid sequence: CASSRTASGDYNEQFF.

The chain links TRBV3-1 (or the pseudogene TRBV3-2) to TRBJ1-3; no firm D call. The CDR3 runs to 12 residues. V was cut by 8 bases and J by 4 bases, with 9 bases left in between. In germline, CDR1 is LGHDT, CDR2 YNNKEL (reference sequence). DNA of the CDR3: TGTGCCAGCCTCGGTCTCGGAAACACCATATATTTT. Its translation: CASLGLGNTIYF.

This CDR3 reads CASSYRAGRDSNQPQHF. CDR3 coding DNA: TGTGCCAGCAGTTACCGGGCAGGCCGGGATAGCAATCAGCCCCAGCATTTT. The chain couples TRBV6-2 or TRBV6-3 to TRBJ1-5; D not resolved. Germline-derived CDR1 and CDR2 are MNHEY and SVGEGT. V lost 2 bases to trimming and J lost 0 bases, with 14 bases between them. The CDR3 is 17 amino acids.

V and J are TRBV9 and TRBJ1-5, with D unclear. This CDR3 contains 17 residues. Germline CDR1 SGDLS, CDR2 YYNGEE. Trimming stripped 0 bases from V and 0 bases from J, with 13 bases between. The CDR3 reads CASSVDADPYSNQPQHF. CDR3 nucleotides: TGTGCCAGCAGCGTAGATGCAGATCCTTATAGCAATCAGCCCCAGCATTTT.

The chain combines TRBV7-9 with TRBJ2-1; 7 bases agree with TRBD1. This CDR3 is built from 16 residues. The V and J ends lost 5 bases and 4 bases, in that order; junction bases with no gene match: 11. Germline V gene sequence: CDR1 SEHNR, CDR2 FQNEAQ (reference sequence). The CDR3 DNA follows: TGTGCCAGCAGCATTTACCGGGACAGAAAATACAATGAGCAGTTCTTC. Encoded protein: CASSIYRDRKYNEQFF.

V is TRBV27 and J is TRBJ2-6, with 10 bases matching TRBD1. There are 18 residues in the CDR3. V dropped 5 bases and J dropped 4; count of bases not matched to a gene: 11. Germline V gives CDR1 MNHEY, CDR2 SMNVEV (reference sequence). CDR3 sequence: CASSPRDRGNWGANVLTF. The CDR3 nucleotides are TGTGCCAGCAGTCCCCGGGACAGGGGCAATTGGGGGGCCAACGTCCTGACTTTC.

The chain employs TRBV6-5 and TRBJ2-7; a possible D gene is TRBD1 (5 bases). This CDR3 contains 15 residues. Between the trimmed V and J ends, which lost 6 bases and 7 bases, there was a span of 22 bases. CDR1 MNHEY and CDR2 SVGAGI come from the germline V gene. The CDR3 sequence is CASSLSRAGAGEQYF. CDR3 nucleotide sequence: TGTGCCAGCAGCCTTTCTAGGGCTGGGGCTGGGGAGCAGTACTTC.

The chain couples TRBV7-3 to TRBJ2-2, with D tentatively TRBD1 (6 bases). V lost 5 bases, J lost 6 bases, and 10 bases lay in between. The CDR3 runs 13 residues. Germline V CDR1 and CDR2: SGHTA, FQGTGA. The CDR3 nucleotides read TGTGCCAGCAGCACAGGGCCGGCCGGGGAGCTGTTTTTT. Amino acids: CASSTGPAGELFF.